This T cell receptor (beta chain) comes out of a study of blood T cell repertoires in COVID-19. The CDR3 is 16 amino acids. J gave up 4 bases and V 1 base, and 4 bases lay outside the gene matches. The germline CDR1 and CDR2 sequences are MNHEY and SVGAGI. Sequenced by immunoSEQ multiplex PCR; TCRdb stores in-frame clones only, minus some. The data show about 100,000 clones, 85% to 95% seen once. Sequencing was carried out using peripheral blood. The chain combines TRBV6-5 with TRBJ2-1; TRBD2 aligns across 10 bases. The sequence came from a woman in her thirties with acute or convalescent COVID-19. In DNA form, the CDR3 reads TGTGCCAGCAGTTACTTGAGGACTAGCGGATACAATGAGCAGTTCTTC. Encoded protein: CASSYLRTSGYNEQFF.